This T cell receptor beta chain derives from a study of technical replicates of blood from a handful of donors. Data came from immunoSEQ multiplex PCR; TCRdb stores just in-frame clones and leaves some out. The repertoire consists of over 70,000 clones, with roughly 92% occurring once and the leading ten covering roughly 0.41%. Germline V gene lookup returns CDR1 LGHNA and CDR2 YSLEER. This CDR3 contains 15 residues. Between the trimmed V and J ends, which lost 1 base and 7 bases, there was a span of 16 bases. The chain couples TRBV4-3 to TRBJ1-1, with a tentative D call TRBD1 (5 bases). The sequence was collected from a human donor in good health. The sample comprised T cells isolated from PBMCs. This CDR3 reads CASSQARAAYGEAFF. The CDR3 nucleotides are TGCGCCAGCAGCCAAGCCAGGGCGGCTTACGGTGAAGCTTTCTTT.